The clone carrying this T cell receptor (beta chain) occurred a few times. Its matching antigen is unknown. Of the isolated RNA, all was reverse transcribed, and so the sequenced material was expressed TCRB transcripts. Some 3.8 million reads, on average, came from each naive, central memory and regulatory T cell sample. Only in-frame clones appear in the TCRdb table, and some are missing; sequencing was by immunoSEQ multiplex PCR. The repertoire holds a few hundred thousand clones, with about 15% as singletons. Germline CDR1 and CDR2: SGHDT and YYEEEE. V lost 4 bases to trimming and J lost 2 bases, with 5 bases between them. The length of the CDR3 is 12 residues. This sample is part of a study of beta chain features in type 1 diabetes. Study-wide context: Sorted cells numbering around 110,000,000 were examined across all samples.

Study-wide points: Sequencing the cDNA could make cells with high TCR expression show up more than they should.

What was sequenced was naive CD4+ T cells from blood. The receptor's source is a woman aged 18-30 years in good health. This chain joins TRBV5-6 and TRBJ2-3; D call uncertain. The CDR3 loop is CASSEVTDTQYF. CDR3 coding DNA: TGTGCCAGCAGCGAGGTCACAGATACGCAGTATTTT.